This T cell receptor (beta chain) was observed in a study of shared clonotypes between healthy human individuals. Study conclusions and caveats: Shared across a few donors were roughly 5.3% of the naive CD4 clonotypes. What rarefaction showed was incomplete sorted-subset sequencing despite large depth.

Details on this clone: What it binds is unknown.

Each replicate PCR on the sorted subsets used roughly 210 ng DNA (around 30,000 T cell genomes). This table comes from immunoSEQ multiplex PCR, and its TCRdb copy is limited to in-frame clones, with some not included. The sample holds 2 million to 3 million clones, 93% seen once. Looked up from germline, CDR1 is LNHDA and CDR2 is SQIVND (reference sequence). Trimming at V came to 7 bases and at J to 4 bases, leaving 6 bases not matched to a gene. The CDR3 has 15 amino acids. Sequenced input: naive CD4+ T cells from PBMCs. Stated subset: CD45RA+ positively selected. The chain recombines TRBV19 with TRBJ2-1, with TRBD1 identical over 11 bases. The TCR was taken from a man between 18 and 29 years old in good health. Some clones in this sample may be carry-over from other donors' samples. The CDR3 loop is CASTLGQGVYNEQFF. CDR3 bases: TGTGCCAGTACTTTGGGACAGGGGGTTTACAATGAGCAGTTCTTC.